These 22 T cell receptor beta chains were all obtained from the same sample, sequenced in a study of blood T cell repertoires in COVID-19. Method: immunoSEQ multiplex PCR; TCRdb's copy keeps in-frame clones and lacks some. Of approximately 160,000 clones in the sample, 84% were seen once. Material for sequencing was peripheral blood. The receptors were gathered from a man aged 35-49 years who had recovered from COVID-19.

The J gene is TRBJ1-4, the V gene TRBV9; 7 bases map to TRBD1. The CDR3 has 13 amino acids. Per the germline V gene, CDR1 is SGDLS and CDR2 is YYNGEE. The V gene end was trimmed by 4 bases and the J gene end by 8 bases; junction bases not matched to a gene: 5. The chain's CDR3 is CASSTGTEEKLFF. DNA for the CDR3: TGTGCCAGCAGCACCGGGACAGAGGAAAAACTGTTTTTT.

This clone occurred a few times. V gene TRBV28 combines with J gene TRBJ2-7; perhaps TRBD2 as D (5 bases). V lost 6 bases and J lost 5, with 20 bases in between. Per germline, CDR1 MDHEN and CDR2 SYDVKM. The CDR3 spans 15 residues. The CDR3 protein is CASSFGGRPPNEQYF. CDR3 sequence (DNA): TGTGCCAGCAGCTTTGGTGGGAGACCTCCCAACGAGCAGTACTTC. Together with reference TRBV28 and TRBJ2-7, the CDR3 gives the full variable domain: DVKVTQSSRYLVKRTGEKVFLECVQDMDHENMFWYRQDPGLGLRLIYFSYDVKMKEKGDIPEGYSVSREKKERFSLILESASTNQTSMYLCASSFGGRPPNEQYFGPGTRLTVT.

The rearrangement joins TRBV3-1 (or the pseudogene TRBV3-2) to TRBJ1-5, with D possibly TRBD1 on 6 matching bases. The germline V gene encodes CDR1 LGHDT and CDR2 YNNKEL (reference sequence). This CDR3 is built from 14 residues. V was cut by 4 bases and J by 7 bases, with 14 bases left in between. CDR3 sequence: CASSPTGYLQPQHF. For the CDR3, the DNA is TGTGCCAGCAGCCCCACAGGGTACCTCCAGCCCCAGCATTTT.

The chain uses TRBV5-4 and TRBJ1-4, with 7 positions matching TRBD1. CDR1 is SGHNT and CDR2 is YYREEE in the germline V gene (reference sequence). CDR3 length: 13 amino acids. J was trimmed by 6 bases and V by 4 bases; bases with no gene match: 3. CDR3 coding DNA: TGTGCCAGCAGCCAAGGACAGGATGAAAAACTGTTTTTT. Translation gives CASSQGQDEKLFF.

The rearrangement uses TRBV19 and TRBJ2-5; D might be TRBD2 (7 bases). CDR1 is LNHDA and CDR2 is SQIVND in the germline V gene (reference sequence). V was clipped by 7 bases and J by 4 bases, with 13 bases between them. The CDR3 runs 13 residues. The CDR3 spells CASNTGRAETQYF. Written as DNA, the CDR3 is TGTGCCAGTAATACAGGGAGGGCAGAGACCCAGTACTTC.

V gene TRBV11-2 combines with J gene TRBJ2-7, with 8 positions matching TRBD2. The CDR3 is made up of 15 amino acids. V lost 0 bases, J lost 6 bases, and 7 bases stayed unmatched. Germline values: CDR1 SGHAT, CDR2 FQNNGV. In DNA, the CDR3 is TGTGCCAGCAGCTTAGAACTGGCTAGCGGGTTCGAGCAGTACTTC. Its protein is CASSLELASGFEQYF.

V usage is TRBV27 and J usage is TRBJ2-1; the D gene is possibly TRBD2 (5 bases). CDR1 MNHEY and CDR2 SMNVEV come from the germline V gene (reference sequence). Between the trimmed V and J ends, which lost 5 bases and 15 bases, there was a span of 14 bases. This CDR3 is 11 amino acids long. CDR3 protein: CASSPGVGWFF. As DNA, the CDR3 is TGTGCCAGCAGTCCCGGGGTGGGGTGGTTCTTC.

V is TRBV11-2 and J is TRBJ2-1; 8 bases are a match to TRBD2. V trimming: 1 base; J trimming: 3 bases; junction bases outside the gene matches: 5. Germline assignment: CDR1 SGHAT and CDR2 FQNNGV. The CDR3 contains 16 residues. This CDR3 reads CASSLVLRGDYNEQFF. The CDR3 coding sequence is TGTGCCAGCAGCTTAGTCCTGCGGGGGGACTACAATGAGCAGTTCTTC.

This clone was seen just once. The rearrangement links TRBV27 to TRBJ1-5; 8 bases line up with TRBD1. The CDR3 sequence is 14 residues long. V trimming: 5 bases; J trimming: 4 bases; junction bases outside the gene matches: 4. Germline CDR1 is MNHEY and CDR2 is SMNVEV (reference sequence). CDR3 residues: CASSRTGRNQPQHF. The CDR3 region has the DNA TGTGCCAGCAGTCGGACAGGGCGGAATCAGCCCCAGCATTTT.

This chain connects TRBV6-5 to TRBJ2-3; D perhaps matches TRBD2 (6 bases). The CDR3 is 15 amino acids. The V gene lost 0 bases and the J gene lost 4 bases, with 11 bases spanning the gap. Germline V lookup: CDR1 MNHEY, CDR2 SVGAGI. The CDR3 sequence is CASSYSEGPPDTQYF. CDR3 coding DNA: TGTGCCAGCAGTTACTCGGAGGGCCCCCCAGATACGCAGTATTTT.

The V call is TRBV27, the J call TRBJ2-3, with D possibly matching TRBD1 (5 bases). CDR3 length: 14 residues. Trimming stripped 8 bases from V and 1 base from J, with 13 bases between. Germline loops: CDR1 MNHEY, CDR2 SMNVEV (reference sequence). The CDR3 DNA reads TGTGCCAGCTCTCAGGGTTCCCGCACAGATACGCAGTATTTT. Translating it yields CASSQGSRTDTQYF.

The gene calls are TRBV10-1 and TRBJ2-1; 11 nucleotides align to TRBD2. This CDR3 has 14 residues. CDR1 is WNHNN and CDR2 is SYGVQD in the germline V gene (reference sequence). V lost 7 bases, J lost 5 bases, and 4 bases stayed unmatched. DNA for the CDR3: TGCGCCAGCACCCGACTAGCGGGACACAATGAGCAGTTCTTC. Translation: CASTRLAGHNEQFF.

The chain is built from TRBV24-1 and TRBJ2-5, with 9 bases that match TRBD2. V shed 6 bases, J shed 3 bases, and the junction held 4 bases outside the gene matches. CDR3 length: 14 residues. CDR1 KGHDR and CDR2 SFDVKD come from the germline V gene. This CDR3 reads CATSPSGAEETQYF. The CDR3 DNA follows: TGTGCCACCAGTCCTAGCGGGGCAGAAGAGACCCAGTACTTC.

This chain joins TRBV5-6 and TRBJ2-7; D call uncertain. The germline gives CDR1 SGHDT, CDR2 YYEEEE. The V and J ends lost 4 bases and 2 bases respectively, with 7 bases between them. The CDR3 covers 12 residues. Here the CDR3 reads CASSLDTYEQYF. For the CDR3, the DNA is TGTGCCAGCAGCCTCGACACCTACGAGCAGTACTTC.

The V and J genes are TRBV12-3 or TRBV12-4 and TRBJ2-5; 8 bases fit TRBD1. The CDR3 sequence is 13 residues long. V lost 6 bases, J lost 9 bases, and 9 bases stayed unmatched. The CDR3 sequence is CASSLTGAGAQYF. CDR3 DNA: TGTGCCAGCAGCCTGACAGGGGCCGGGGCCCAGTACTTC.

This clone showed up just once. The rearrangement uses TRBV24-1 and TRBJ2-1; tentatively, D is TRBD1 (6 bases). CDR3 length: 15 amino acids. V was shortened by 8 bases and J by 6 bases, with 19 bases between the two germline ends. CDR1 is KGHDR and CDR2 is SFDVKD in the germline V gene. CDR3: CATMRYGAQGNEQFF. CDR3 DNA sequence: TGTGCCACCATGAGGTACGGGGCACAGGGCAATGAGCAGTTCTTC.

The genes are TRBV4-3 and TRBJ2-1, with D hard to call. The germline V gene encodes CDR1 LGHNA and CDR2 YSLEER. Between the trimmed V and J ends, which lost 1 base and 2 bases, there was a span of 9 bases. This CDR3 contains 15 residues. The CDR3, as DNA: TGCGCCAGCAGCCAAGGTGAGCTAGCCTACAATGAGCAGTTCTTC. Translating gives CASSQGELAYNEQFF.

The chain links TRBV6-2 or TRBV6-3 to TRBJ2-1; 15 nucleotides match TRBD2. J lost 2 bases, V lost 6 bases, and 11 bases had no gene match. This CDR3 is 19 amino acids long. Germline CDR1 is MNHEY and CDR2 is SVGEGT. As DNA, the CDR3 is TGTGCCAGCAGCAATGTACCGGGACTAGCGGGAGGAGCCTACAATGAGCAGTTCTTC. Encoded protein: CASSNVPGLAGGAYNEQFF.

The J gene is TRBJ2-3, the V gene TRBV28; 8 bases are a match to TRBD2. This CDR3 has 15 residues. Germline V gene lookup returns CDR1 MDHEN and CDR2 SYDVKM. J gave up 2 bases and V 6 bases, and 7 bases lay outside the gene matches. The CDR3 protein is CASSVAGLTTDTQYF. CDR3 sequence (DNA): TGTGCCAGCAGCGTAGCGGGATTGACCACAGATACGCAGTATTTT.

The chain links TRBV29-1 to TRBJ2-7; 8 nucleotides agree with TRBD2. The V and J ends lost 6 bases and 5 bases, in that order; junction bases with no gene match: 9. CDR1 and CDR2 (germline): SQVTM, ANQGSEA. The CDR3 contains 13 residues. CDR3 coding DNA: TGCAGCGTCGGCGGGGGGTCAGGAGACGAGCAGTACTTC. Translating it yields CSVGGGSGDEQYF.

V gene TRBV11-1 combines with J gene TRBJ2-1; 13 bases match TRBD2. V trimming: 0 bases; J trimming: 8 bases; junction bases outside the gene matches: 7. The CDR3 is made up of 17 amino acids. Germline V CDR1 and CDR2: SGHAT, FQDESV (reference sequence). The DNA for the CDR3 is TGTGCCAGCAGCTTAGCGGGACTAGCGGGATTGGTGGATGAGCAGTTCTTC. Its protein product is CASSLAGLAGLVDEQFF.

The chain employs TRBV6-5 and TRBJ1-2; D perhaps matches TRBD1 (6 bases). This CDR3 has 15 amino acids. Trimming pared 2 bases from V and 5 bases from J, leaving 15 bases between. CDR1 is MNHEY and CDR2 is SVGAGI in the germline V gene. The CDR3 loop reads CASSYTRTEQYGYTF. In nucleotides, the CDR3 is TGTGCCAGCAGTTACACTCGGACAGAACAATATGGCTACACCTTC.